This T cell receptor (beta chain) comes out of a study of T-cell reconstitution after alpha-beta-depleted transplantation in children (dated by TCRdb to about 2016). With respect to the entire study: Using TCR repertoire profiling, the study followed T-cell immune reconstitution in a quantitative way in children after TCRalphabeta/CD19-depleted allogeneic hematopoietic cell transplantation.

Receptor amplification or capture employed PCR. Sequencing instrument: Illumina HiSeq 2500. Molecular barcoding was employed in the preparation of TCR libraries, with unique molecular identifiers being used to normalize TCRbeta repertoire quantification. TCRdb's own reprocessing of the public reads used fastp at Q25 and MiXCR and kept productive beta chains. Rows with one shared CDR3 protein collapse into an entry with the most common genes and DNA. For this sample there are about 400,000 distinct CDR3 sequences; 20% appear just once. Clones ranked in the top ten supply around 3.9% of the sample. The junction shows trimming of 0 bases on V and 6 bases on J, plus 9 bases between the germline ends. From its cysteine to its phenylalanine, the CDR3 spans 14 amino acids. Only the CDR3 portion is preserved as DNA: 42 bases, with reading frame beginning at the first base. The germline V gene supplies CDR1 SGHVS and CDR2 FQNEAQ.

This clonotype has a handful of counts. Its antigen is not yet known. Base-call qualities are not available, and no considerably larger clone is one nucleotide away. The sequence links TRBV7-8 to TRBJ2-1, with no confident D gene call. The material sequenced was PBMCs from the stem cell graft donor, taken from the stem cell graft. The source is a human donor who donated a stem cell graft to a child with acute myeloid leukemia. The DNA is TGTGCCAGCAGCTTAGCTCGAGCCTCCAATGAGCAGTTCTTC. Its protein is CASSLARASNEQFF.